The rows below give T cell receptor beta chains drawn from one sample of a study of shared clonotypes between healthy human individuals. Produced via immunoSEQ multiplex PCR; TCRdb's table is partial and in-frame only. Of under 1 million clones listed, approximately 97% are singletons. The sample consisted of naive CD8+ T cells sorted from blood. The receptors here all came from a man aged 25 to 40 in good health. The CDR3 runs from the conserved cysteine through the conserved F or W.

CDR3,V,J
CASSQGQIPYEQYF,TRBV7-9,TRBJ2-7
CASSRDSSGNTIYF,TRBV5-4,TRBJ1-3
CASSERGTRGRDEQFF,TRBV2,TRBJ2-1
CASSLEAGVIYEQYF,TRBV11-2,TRBJ2-7
CASSLTFPKRTDVFGYTF,TRBV11-2,TRBJ1-2
CAISESVGRAGEQYF,TRBV10-3,TRBJ2-7
CASSQAGTAVYEQYF,TRBV4-1,TRBJ2-7
CASSNSGYDEQYF,TRBV28,TRBJ2-7
CASSLVQGIDGYTF,TRBV5-4,TRBJ1-2
CASSLGVSGSYEQYF,TRBV11-2,TRBJ2-7
CASSPVQRTYEQYF,TRBV18,TRBJ2-7
CASSYLGTARPEGYTF,TRBV6-5,TRBJ1-2
CATSRGWTNSEQYF,TRBV15,TRBJ2-7
CASSLGGIAYEQYF,TRBV7-2,TRBJ2-7
CSVESVEGAVYEQYF,TRBV29-1,TRBJ2-7
CASSLVWQVTTGELFF,TRBV7-9,TRBJ2-2
CASQTGNTGELFF,TRBV2,TRBJ2-2
CASSITGPHSYNEQFF,TRBV2,TRBJ2-1
CASSLMQETQYF,TRBV7-2,TRBJ2-5
CASSYSGTGGSYGYTF,TRBV6-6,TRBJ1-2
CASSLDLGGRGGTDTQYF,TRBV7-9,TRBJ2-3
CASRGAYEQYF,TRBV5-1,TRBJ2-7
CASSDPTKGGVTSGRKNEQFF,TRBV2,TRBJ2-1
CASSVGGTSYDEQYF,TRBV9,TRBJ2-7
CASSSGQEFLETQYF,TRBV5-4,TRBJ2-5
CAWTPGTSIEQFF,TRBV30,TRBJ2-1
CASSLSGTGDEQFF,TRBV28,TRBJ2-1
CASSRTGNQPQHF,TRBV7-6,TRBJ1-5
CASSLVGGITYEQYF,TRBV7-2,TRBJ2-7
CAISGGLAESSYNEQFF,TRBV10-3,TRBJ2-1
CASSLGVPGAEFYAEAFF,TRBV7-8,TRBJ1-1
CSARGVQEFGYEQYF,TRBV29-1,TRBJ2-7
CASSLRGGRVENEQFF,TRBV5-4,TRBJ2-1